Listed below are T cell receptor beta chains from one sample, sequenced in a study of T cell responses to AZD1222 COVID-19 vaccine. The assay was immunoSEQ multiplex PCR, and TCRdb's table has in-frame clones only and misses some. The sample carries tens of thousands of clones, 70% to 90% recorded once. The input for sequencing was peripheral blood, taken on day 0 of AZD1222 vaccination. These receptors came from an adult in good health. CDR3s include the opening cysteine and the closing phenylalanine or tryptophan. The D gene is left open where the match is weak. Some rows mark clone size as missing; the rest say once, few, many or name a class of expanded clone.

abundance,v_gene,j_gene,len,d_gene,CDR3aa,CDR3nt
NA,TRBV5-8,TRBJ2-2,15,NA,CASSLSQVNTGELFF,TGTGCCAGCAGCTTAAGTCAGGTGAACACCGGGGAGCTGTTTTTT
NA,TRBV30,TRBJ2-2,15,TRBD2,CAWSRTSGNTGELFF,TGTGCCTGGAGTCGGACTAGCGGGAACACCGGGGAGCTGTTTTTT
NA,TRBV15,TRBJ2-3,17,NA,CATGIRALGYSTDTQYF,TGTGCCACCGGTATACGGGCCCTTGGGTATAGCACAGATACGCAGTATTTT
NA,TRBV14,TRBJ2-3,18,NA,CASSQEGRTASSTDTQYF,TGTGCCAGCAGCCAGGAGGGACGGACCGCTTCTAGCACAGATACGCAGTATTTT
NA,TRBV7-9,TRBJ2-5,13,NA,CASSPAAGQTQYF,TGTGCCAGCAGCCCAGCAGCGGGTCAGACCCAGTACTTC
NA,TRBV5-8,TRBJ1-5,15,NA,CASRPNILGLQPQHF,TGTGCCAGCAGACCCAACATCCTCGGCCTGCAGCCCCAGCATTTT
NA,TRBV30,TRBJ1-3,11,NA,CAWRSGPTIYF,TGTGCCTGGAGGAGCGGACCCACCATATATTTT
NA,TRBV7-2,TRBJ2-7,11,NA,CASSSRTEQYF,TGTGCCAGCAGCTCCCGGACCGAGCAGTACTTC
few,TRBV7-9,TRBJ1-4,16,NA,CASSKQGRDGNEKLFF,TGTGCCAGCAGCAAACAGGGAAGGGATGGTAATGAAAAACTGTTTTTT
NA,TRBV5-6,TRBJ1-1,14,NA,CASSLVAENTEAFF,TGTGCCAGCAGCTTGGTGGCTGAGAACACTGAAGCTTTCTTT